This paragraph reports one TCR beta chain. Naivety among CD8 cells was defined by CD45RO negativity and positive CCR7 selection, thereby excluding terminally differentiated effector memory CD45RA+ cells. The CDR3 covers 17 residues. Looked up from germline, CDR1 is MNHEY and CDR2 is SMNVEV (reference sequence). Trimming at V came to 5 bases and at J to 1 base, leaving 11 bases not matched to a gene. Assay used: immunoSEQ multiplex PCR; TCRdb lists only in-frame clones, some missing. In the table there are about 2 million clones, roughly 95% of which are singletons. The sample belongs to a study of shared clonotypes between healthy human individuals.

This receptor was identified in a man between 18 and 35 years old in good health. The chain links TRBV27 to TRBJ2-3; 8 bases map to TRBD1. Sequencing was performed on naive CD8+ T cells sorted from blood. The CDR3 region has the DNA TGTGCCAGCAGTCCCAAGACAGGGGCAGAGGGCACAGATACGCAGTATTTT. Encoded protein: CASSPKTGAEGTDTQYF.